The 5 T cell receptor beta chains given below trace back to one sample, sequenced in a study of CD8+ T cells in alopecia areata. Treatment noted: oral pan-JAK inhibitor, 5-10 mg twice daily. Extraction of RNA preceded its reverse transcription into cDNA, which served as the sequencing template. Some clones are missing from TCRdb's copy, which holds only in-frame ones; the method was immunoSEQ multiplex PCR. The sample consists of 200,000 to 250,000 clones, approximately 67% of them appearing once. The sequencing used CD4+ T cells sorted from blood, collected around week 44, from a patient treated with tofacitinib. These receptors all come from a human donor with alopecia areata.

V is TRBV29-1 and J is TRBJ1-1; D is ambiguous. Per germline, CDR1 SQVTM and CDR2 ANQGSEA. This CDR3 has 13 residues. V was pared by 6 bases and J by 1 base, with 12 bases between. The CDR3 DNA reads as TGCAGCGTCAGTGCTCGCAAGAACACTGAAGCTTTCTTT. This codes for CSVSARKNTEAFF.

The chain combines TRBV9 with TRBJ2-5; D unclear. V shed 4 bases and J shed 1 base, with 8 bases lying between them. Germline V lookup: CDR1 SGDLS, CDR2 YYNGEE. The CDR3 runs 13 residues. The DNA for the CDR3 is TGTGCCAGCAGCCACGGCAGCCAAGAGACCCAGTACTTC. Translating gives CASSHGSQETQYF.

This chain uses TRBV29-1 with TRBJ2-5, with a weak D call TRBD1 (7 bases). Germline CDR1 and CDR2: SQVTM and ANQGSEA. V lost 4 bases, J lost 4 bases, and 16 bases lay in between. The CDR3 runs to 14 residues. The chain's CDR3 is CSVAVGGGTETQYF. CDR3 in DNA: TGCAGCGTTGCGGTAGGGGGCGGGACAGAGACCCAGTACTTC.

On this clone itself: The sample holds other DNA sequences that translate to the same CDR3. The chain's CDR3 is CASSPQGNTEAFF. The CDR3 nucleotides read TGTGCCAGCTCACCCCAGGGTAACACTGAAGCTTTCTTT. The chain has TRBV18 and TRBJ1-1; D is perhaps TRBD1 (5 bases). CDR3 length equals 13 residues. V was cut by 3 bases and J by 2 bases, with 7 bases left in between. The V gene's germline CDR1 is KGHSH and CDR2 LQKENI.

This clone was counted between two and nine times. The identical CDR3 is also encoded by other nucleotide sequences in the sample. V is TRBV5-1 and J is TRBJ2-1, with D possibly called TRBD1 or TRBD2 (5 bases each). The CDR3 totals 12 residues. Per the germline V gene, CDR1 is SGHRS and CDR2 is YFSETQ. V lost 5 bases and J 8 bases, leaving 11 bases between the germline ends. The CDR3 sequence: CASREVGDEQFF. As DNA, the CDR3 is TGCGCCAGCAGGGAGGTAGGGGATGAGCAGTTCTTC.